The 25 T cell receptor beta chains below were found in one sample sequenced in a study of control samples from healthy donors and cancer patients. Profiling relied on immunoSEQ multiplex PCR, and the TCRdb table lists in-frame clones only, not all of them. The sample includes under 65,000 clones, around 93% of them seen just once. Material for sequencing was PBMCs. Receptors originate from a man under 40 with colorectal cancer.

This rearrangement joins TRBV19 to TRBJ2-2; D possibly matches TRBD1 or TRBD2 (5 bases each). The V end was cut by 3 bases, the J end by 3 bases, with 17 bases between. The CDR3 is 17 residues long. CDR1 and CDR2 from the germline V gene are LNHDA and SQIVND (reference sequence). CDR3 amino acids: CASSIRPVRGDTGELFF. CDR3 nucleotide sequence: TGTGCCAGTAGTATTCGTCCCGTGCGAGGGGACACCGGGGAGCTGTTTTTT.

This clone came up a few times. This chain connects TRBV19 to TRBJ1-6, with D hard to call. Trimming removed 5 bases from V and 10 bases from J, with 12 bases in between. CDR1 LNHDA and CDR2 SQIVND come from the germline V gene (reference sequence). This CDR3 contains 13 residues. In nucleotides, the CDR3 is TGTGCCAGTAGTGGAGGGAATGGATCACCCCTCCACTTT. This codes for CASSGGNGSPLHF.

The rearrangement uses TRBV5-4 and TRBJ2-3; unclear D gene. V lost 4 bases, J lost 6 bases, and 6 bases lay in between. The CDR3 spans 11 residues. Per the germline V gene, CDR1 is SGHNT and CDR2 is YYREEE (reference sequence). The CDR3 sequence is CASSPGDTQYF. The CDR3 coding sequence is TGTGCCAGCAGCCCCGGGGATACGCAGTATTTT.

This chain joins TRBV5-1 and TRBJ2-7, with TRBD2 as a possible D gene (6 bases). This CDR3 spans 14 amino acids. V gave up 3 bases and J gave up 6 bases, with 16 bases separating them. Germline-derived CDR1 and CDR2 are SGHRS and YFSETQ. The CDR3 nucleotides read TGCGCCAGCAGCTCCCAGGGAGGTAGAGTCGAGCAGTACTTC. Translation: CASSSQGGRVEQYF.

CDR3 DNA sequence: TGTGCTAGTGGTTTATTTGGGAGCAATTCACCCCTCCACTTT. Translating it yields CASGLFGSNSPLHF. This chain joins TRBV12-5 and TRBJ1-6; D is unclear. Trimming stripped 3 bases from V and 7 bases from J, with 10 bases between. CDR3 length: 14 residues. CDR1 is LGHNT and CDR2 is FRNRAP in the germline V gene.

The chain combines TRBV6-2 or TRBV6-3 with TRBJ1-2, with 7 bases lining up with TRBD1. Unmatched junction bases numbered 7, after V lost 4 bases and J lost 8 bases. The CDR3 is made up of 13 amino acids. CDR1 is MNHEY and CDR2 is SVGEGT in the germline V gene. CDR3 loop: CASSSDRDWGYTF. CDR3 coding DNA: TGTGCCAGCAGTTCCGACAGGGACTGGGGCTACACCTTC.

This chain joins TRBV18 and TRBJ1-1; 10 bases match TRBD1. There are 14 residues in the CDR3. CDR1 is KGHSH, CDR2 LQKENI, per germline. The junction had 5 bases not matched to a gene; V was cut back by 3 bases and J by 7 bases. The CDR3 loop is CASSPDRGKLEAFF. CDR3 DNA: TGTGCCAGCTCACCGGACAGGGGGAAGCTTGAAGCTTTCTTT.

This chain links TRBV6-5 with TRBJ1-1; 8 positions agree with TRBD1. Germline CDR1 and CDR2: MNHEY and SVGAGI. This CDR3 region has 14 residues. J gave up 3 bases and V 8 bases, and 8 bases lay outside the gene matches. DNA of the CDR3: TGTGCCAGCCGTACAGGGGGAGGGGACACTGAAGCTTTCTTT. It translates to CASRTGGGDTEAFF.

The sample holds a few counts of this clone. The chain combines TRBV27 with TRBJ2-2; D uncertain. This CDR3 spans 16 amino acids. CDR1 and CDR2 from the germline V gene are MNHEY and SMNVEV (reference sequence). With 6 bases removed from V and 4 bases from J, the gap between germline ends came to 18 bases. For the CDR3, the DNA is TGTGCCAGCAGCTCTGTTTTCTTACCTAGCACCGGGGAGCTGTTTTTT. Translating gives CASSSVFLPSTGELFF.

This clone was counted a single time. This CDR3 reads CASSEGRSGGSTDTQYF. The CDR3 nucleotides are TGTGCCAGCAGTGAAGGCCGTTCTGGGGGGAGCACAGATACGCAGTATTTT. J is TRBJ2-3 and V is TRBV6-1, with D perhaps matching TRBD2 (6 bases). Germline CDR1 MNHNS, CDR2 SASEGT. This CDR3 region has 17 residues. V dropped 1 base and J dropped 0 bases, with 14 bases sitting between them.

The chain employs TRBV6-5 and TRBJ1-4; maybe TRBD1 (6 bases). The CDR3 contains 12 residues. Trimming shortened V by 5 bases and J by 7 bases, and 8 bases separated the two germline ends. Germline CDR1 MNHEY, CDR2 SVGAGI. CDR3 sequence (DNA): TGTGCCAGCAGTCGAGGGGGTGAAAAACTGTTTTTT. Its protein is CASSRGGEKLFF.

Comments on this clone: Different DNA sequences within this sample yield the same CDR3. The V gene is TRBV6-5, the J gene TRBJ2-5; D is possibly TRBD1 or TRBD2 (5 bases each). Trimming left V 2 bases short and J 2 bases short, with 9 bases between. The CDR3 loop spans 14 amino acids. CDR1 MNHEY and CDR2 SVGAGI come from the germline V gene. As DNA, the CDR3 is TGTGCCAGCAGTTACCTAGCAGGGCAAGAGACCCAGTACTTC. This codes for CASSYLAGQETQYF.

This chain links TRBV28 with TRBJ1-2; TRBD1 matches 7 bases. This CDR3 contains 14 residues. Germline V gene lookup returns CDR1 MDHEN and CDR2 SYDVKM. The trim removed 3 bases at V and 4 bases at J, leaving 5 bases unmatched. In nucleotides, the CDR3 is TGTGCCAGCAGTTTTGGGGACAGCCCCTATGGCTACACCTTC. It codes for CASSFGDSPYGYTF.

In DNA form, the CDR3 reads TGTGCCAGCAGTCCTAGACAGGGCTATTCACCCCTCCACTTT. Translation: CASSPRQGYSPLHF. The chain uses TRBV21-1 and TRBJ1-6; no check of the table's D call, TRBD1, against the DNA was made. TRBV21-1 is an annotated pseudogene. This CDR3 comprises 14 residues.

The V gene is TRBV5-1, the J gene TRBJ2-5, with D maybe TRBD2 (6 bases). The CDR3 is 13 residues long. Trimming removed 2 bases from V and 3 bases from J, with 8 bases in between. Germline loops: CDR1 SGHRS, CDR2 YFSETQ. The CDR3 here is CASSLIAEETQYF. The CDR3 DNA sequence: TGCGCCAGCAGCTTAATAGCGGAAGAGACCCAGTACTTC.

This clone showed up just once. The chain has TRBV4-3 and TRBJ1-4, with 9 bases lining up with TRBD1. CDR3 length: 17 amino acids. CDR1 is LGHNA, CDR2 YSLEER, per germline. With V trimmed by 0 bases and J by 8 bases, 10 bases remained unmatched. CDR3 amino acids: CASSQDRVGTGQEKLFF. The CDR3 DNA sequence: TGCGCCAGCAGCCAAGATCGTGTTGGGACAGGGCAAGAAAAACTGTTTTTT.

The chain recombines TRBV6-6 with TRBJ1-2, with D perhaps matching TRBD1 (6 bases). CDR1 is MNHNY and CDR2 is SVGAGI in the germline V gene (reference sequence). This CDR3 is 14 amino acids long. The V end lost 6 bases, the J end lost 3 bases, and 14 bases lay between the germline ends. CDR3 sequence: CASRFRQADYGYTF. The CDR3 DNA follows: TGTGCCAGCAGATTCCGACAGGCGGACTATGGCTACACCTTC.

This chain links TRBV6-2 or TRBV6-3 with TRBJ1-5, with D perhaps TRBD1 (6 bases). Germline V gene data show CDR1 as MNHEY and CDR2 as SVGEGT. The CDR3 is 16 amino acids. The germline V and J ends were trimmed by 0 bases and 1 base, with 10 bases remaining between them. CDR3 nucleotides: TGTGCCAGCAGTTACTCGATGGGACAAAGCAATCAGCCCCAGCATTTT. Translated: CASSYSMGQSNQPQHF.

The CDR3 reads CASSYSASGGPLSGANVLTF. The CDR3 bases are TGTGCCAGCAGTTACTCAGCTTCAGGGGGCCCCCTCTCTGGGGCCAACGTCCTGACTTTC. J is TRBJ2-6 and V is TRBV6-2 or TRBV6-3, with 8 bases matching TRBD1. The CDR3 is made up of 20 amino acids. In germline, CDR1 is MNHEY, CDR2 SVGEGT. V lost 0 bases to trimming and J lost 0 bases; unmatched junction nucleotides: 10.

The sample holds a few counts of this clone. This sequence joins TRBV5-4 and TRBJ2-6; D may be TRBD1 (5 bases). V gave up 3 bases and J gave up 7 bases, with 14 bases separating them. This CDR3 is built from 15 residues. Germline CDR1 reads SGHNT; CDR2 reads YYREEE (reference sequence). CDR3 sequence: CASSSPGIGANVLTF. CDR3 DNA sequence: TGTGCCAGCAGCTCACCAGGGATTGGAGCCAACGTCCTGACTTTC.

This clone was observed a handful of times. The CDR3 nucleotides read TGTGCCAGCAGTCCCGTTTGGGGCGGCTACACCTTC. Residues: CASSPVWGGYTF. The chain couples TRBV12-3 or TRBV12-4 to TRBJ1-2; maybe TRBD1 (5 bases). The CDR3 sequence is 12 residues long. Deletions cut 5 bases from V and 8 bases from J, with 12 bases between.

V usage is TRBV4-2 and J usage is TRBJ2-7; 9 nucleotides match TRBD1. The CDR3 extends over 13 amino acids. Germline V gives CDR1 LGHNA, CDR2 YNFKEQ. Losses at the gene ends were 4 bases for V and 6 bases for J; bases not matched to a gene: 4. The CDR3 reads CASSLSTGGEQYF. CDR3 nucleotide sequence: TGTGCCAGCAGCCTTTCGACAGGGGGCGAGCAGTACTTC.

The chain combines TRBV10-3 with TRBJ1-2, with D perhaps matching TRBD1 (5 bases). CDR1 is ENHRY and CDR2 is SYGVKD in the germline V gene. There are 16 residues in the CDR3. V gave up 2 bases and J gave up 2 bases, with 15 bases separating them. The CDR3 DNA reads TGTGCCATCAGTGAGAGTCGGGGGTCCCCCAACTATGGCTACACCTTC. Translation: CAISESRGSPNYGYTF.

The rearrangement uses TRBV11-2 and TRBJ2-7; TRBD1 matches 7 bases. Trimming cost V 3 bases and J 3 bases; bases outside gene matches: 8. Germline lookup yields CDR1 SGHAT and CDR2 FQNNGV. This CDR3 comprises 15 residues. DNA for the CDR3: TGTGCCAGCAGCTTGGGACAGATGTTCGGCTACGAGCAGTACTTC. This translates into CASSLGQMFGYEQYF. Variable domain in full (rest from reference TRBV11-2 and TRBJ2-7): EAGVAQSPRYKIIEKRQSVAFWCNPISGHATLYWYQQILGQGPKLLIQFQNNGVVDDSQLPKDRFSAERLKGVDSTLKIQPAKLEDSAVYLCASSLGQMFGYEQYFGPGTRLTVT.

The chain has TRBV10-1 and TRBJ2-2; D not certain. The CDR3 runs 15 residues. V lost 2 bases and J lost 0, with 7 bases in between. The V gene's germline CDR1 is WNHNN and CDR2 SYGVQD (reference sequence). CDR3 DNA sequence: TGCGCCAGCAGTGAGGGTTACGCGAACACCGGGGAGCTGTTTTTT. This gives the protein CASSEGYANTGELFF.